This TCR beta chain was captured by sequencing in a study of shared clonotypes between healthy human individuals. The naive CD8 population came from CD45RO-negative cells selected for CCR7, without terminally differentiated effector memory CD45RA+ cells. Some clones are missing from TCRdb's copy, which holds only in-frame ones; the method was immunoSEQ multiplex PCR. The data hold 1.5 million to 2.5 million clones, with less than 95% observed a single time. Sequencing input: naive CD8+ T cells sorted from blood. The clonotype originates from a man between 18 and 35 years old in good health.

The CDR3 nucleotides read TGTGCCAGCTCACCACCGGGTCAGCTACCCTACGAGCAGTACTTC. It encodes CASSPPGQLPYEQYF. The V gene is TRBV18, the J gene TRBJ2-7; D unclear. Trimming stripped 0 bases from V and 2 bases from J, with 11 bases between. Germline loops: CDR1 KGHSH, CDR2 LQKENI. The CDR3 is 15 residues long.